The sample holds many counts of the clone carrying this TCR beta chain. Its cognate antigen is unknown. RNA transcripts were the source from which TCR beta CDR3 regions were amplified. A first-round RT-PCR used HTBI primers, followed by a second-round multiplex PCR. Via MiXCR, TCRdb re-called the multiplex PCR reads, giving one row per CDR3 protein. There are around 400,000 distinct CDR3 sequences in the sample; roughly 21% occur only once, and roughly 3% lies in the top ten. Reliance was placed on clinical symptoms, serum thyroxine, TRAb, thyroid ultrasound and orbital computed tomography for diagnosis. Germline trimming cut 5 bases from V and 0 bases from J; bases unmatched to any gene: 3. The CDR3 totals 15 residues. This record belongs to a study of Graves' ophthalmopathy and Graves' hyperthyroidism. Study conclusions and caveats: The blood repertoire also included most expanded thyroid clonotypes above 0.001 frequency.

This TCR was recovered from a woman aged 18-35 years with stable Graves' hyperthyroidism. Sequenced input: peripheral blood. The chain recombines TRBV12-3 or TRBV12-4 with TRBJ2-7; 11 bases line up with TRBD1. CDR3 sequence: CASSAGTGGSYEQYF. Here the CDR3 DNA reads TGTGCCAGCAGTGCCGGGACAGGGGGCTCCTACGAGCAGTACTTC.